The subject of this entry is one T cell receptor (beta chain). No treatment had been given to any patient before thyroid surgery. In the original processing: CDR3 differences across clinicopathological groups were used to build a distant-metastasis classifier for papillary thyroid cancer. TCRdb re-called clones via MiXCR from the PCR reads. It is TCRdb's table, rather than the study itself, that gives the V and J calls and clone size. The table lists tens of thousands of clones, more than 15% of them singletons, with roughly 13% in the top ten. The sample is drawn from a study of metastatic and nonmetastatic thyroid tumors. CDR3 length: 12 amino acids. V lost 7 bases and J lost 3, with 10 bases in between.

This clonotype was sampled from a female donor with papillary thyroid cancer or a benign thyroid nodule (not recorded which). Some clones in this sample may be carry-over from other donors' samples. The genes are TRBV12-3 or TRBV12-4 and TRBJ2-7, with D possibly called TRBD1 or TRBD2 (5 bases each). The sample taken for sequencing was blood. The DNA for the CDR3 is TGTGCCAGCACCCAGGGAGTCTACGAGCAGTACTTC. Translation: CASTQGVYEQYF.